The rows below give T cell receptor beta chains drawn from one sample of a study of blood T cell repertoires in COVID-19. Data came from immunoSEQ multiplex PCR; TCRdb stores just in-frame clones and leaves some out. The sample holds around 83,000 clones, about 87% seen once. The source material was peripheral blood. These receptors originate from a man older than 75 with active or convalescent COVID-19. The CDR3 runs from the conserved cysteine through the conserved F or W. The order of the fields is clone size, D gene, J gene, V gene, CDR3 length, CDR3 protein, CDR3 DNA. D genes are given only for firm matches. Where a row states a size, it is once, few, many or the class of an expanded clone; other rows omit it.

abundance: NA
d_gene: NA
j_gene: TRBJ2-3
v_gene: TRBV5-1
len: 15
CDR3aa: CASSLGVTSTDTQYF
CDR3nt: TGCGCCAGCAGCTTGGGAGTGACTAGCACAGATACGCAGTATTTT

abundance: NA
d_gene: TRBD2
j_gene: TRBJ2-1
v_gene: TRBV12-5
len: 18
CDR3aa: CASGLAGTWREGWNEQFF
CDR3nt: TGTGCTAGTGGTTTGGCAGGGACTTGGCGGGAGGGGTGGAATGAGCAGTTCTTC

abundance: once
d_gene: TRBD1
j_gene: TRBJ1-1
v_gene: TRBV6-1
len: 17
CDR3aa: CASSERWDRGSDAEAFF
CDR3nt: TGTGCCAGCAGTGAAAGATGGGACAGGGGGTCGGACGCTGAAGCTTTCTTT

abundance: few
d_gene: NA
j_gene: TRBJ1-5
v_gene: TRBV7-9
len: 14
CDR3aa: CASSLAGANQPQHF
CDR3nt: TGTGCCAGCAGCTTAGCAGGGGCCAATCAGCCCCAGCATTTT

abundance: once
d_gene: NA
j_gene: TRBJ2-5
v_gene: TRBV21-1
len: 15
CDR3aa: CASNLQPGGFKTQYF
CDR3nt: TGTGCCAGCAACCTTCAACCAGGGGGCTTTAAGACCCAGTACTTC

abundance: once
d_gene: NA
j_gene: TRBJ2-1
v_gene: TRBV4-2
len: 16
CDR3aa: CASSPSLTGDNGEQFF
CDR3nt: TGTGCCAGCAGCCCCTCCCTAACGGGAGATAACGGTGAGCAGTTCTTC

abundance: NA
d_gene: TRBD1
j_gene: TRBJ1-2
v_gene: TRBV3-1/TRBV3-2
len: 13
CDR3aa: CASSPGGHYGYTF
CDR3nt: TGTGCCAGCAGCCCAGGGGGACACTATGGCTACACCTTC

abundance: NA
d_gene: NA
j_gene: TRBJ1-6
v_gene: TRBV5-1
len: 17
CDR3aa: CASSIDGRSSYNSPLHF
CDR3nt: TGCGCCAGCAGCATAGACGGCCGGAGCTCCTATAATTCACCCCTCCACTTT

abundance: once
d_gene: NA
j_gene: TRBJ1-2
v_gene: TRBV21-1
len: 17
CDR3aa: CASSIVVGQATNYGYTF
CDR3nt: TGTGCCAGCAGCATTGTCGTTGGACAGGCGACTAACTATGGCTACACCTTC

abundance: once
d_gene: NA
j_gene: TRBJ2-1
v_gene: TRBV6-5
len: 14
CDR3aa: CASRSGAAYNEQFF
CDR3nt: TGTGCCAGCAGGTCCGGAGCGGCCTACAATGAGCAGTTCTTC

abundance: NA
d_gene: NA
j_gene: TRBJ1-5
v_gene: TRBV20-1
len: 16
CDR3aa: CSASEWAYAGHQPQHF
CDR3nt: TGCAGTGCTAGTGAATGGGCCTACGCAGGTCATCAGCCCCAGCATTTT

abundance: NA
d_gene: NA
j_gene: TRBJ2-3
v_gene: TRBV11-2
len: 12
CDR3aa: CASSPSVDTQYF
CDR3nt: TGTGCCAGCAGCCCTAGCGTGGATACGCAGTATTTT

abundance: NA
d_gene: NA
j_gene: TRBJ1-2
v_gene: TRBV28
len: 14
CDR3aa: CASSLLGGQGGYTF
CDR3nt: TGTGCCAGCAGTTTATTGGGGGGTCAGGGTGGCTACACCTTC

abundance: NA
d_gene: NA
j_gene: TRBJ1-2
v_gene: TRBV10-3
len: 14
CDR3aa: CAIRSTPANYGYTF
CDR3nt: TGTGCCATCCGTTCGACACCCGCTAACTATGGCTACACCTTC

abundance: NA
d_gene: NA
j_gene: TRBJ1-2
v_gene: TRBV2
len: 15
CDR3aa: CASSELAGRGYGYTF
CDR3nt: TGTGCCAGCAGTGAATTAGCAGGCAGGGGCTATGGCTACACCTTC

abundance: NA
d_gene: TRBD1
j_gene: TRBJ1-5
v_gene: TRBV7-9
len: 14
CDR3aa: CASSSQGGQQPQHF
CDR3nt: TGTGCCAGCAGCTCACAGGGGGGACAACAGCCCCAGCATTTT

abundance: NA
d_gene: NA
j_gene: TRBJ2-2
v_gene: TRBV6-5
len: 15
CDR3aa: CASEKNSANTGELFF
CDR3nt: TGTGCCAGCGAAAAGAACAGTGCGAACACCGGGGAGCTGTTTTTT

abundance: NA
d_gene: TRBD2
j_gene: TRBJ2-5
v_gene: TRBV6-1
len: 16
CDR3aa: CASSAWTSGGQETQYF
CDR3nt: TGTGCCAGCAGTGCCTGGACTAGCGGGGGGCAAGAGACCCAGTACTTC

abundance: NA
d_gene: TRBD2
j_gene: TRBJ2-5
v_gene: TRBV10-1
len: 13
CDR3aa: CASPTSGQETQYF
CDR3nt: TGCGCCAGCCCTACTAGCGGCCAAGAGACCCAGTACTTC

abundance: once
d_gene: NA
j_gene: TRBJ2-3
v_gene: TRBV24-1
len: 13
CDR3aa: CATSNVFSDTQYF
CDR3nt: TGTGCCACCAGTAATGTCTTTTCAGATACGCAGTATTTT

abundance: NA
d_gene: NA
j_gene: TRBJ2-1
v_gene: TRBV6-5
len: 12
CDR3aa: CASSYLGGEQFF
CDR3nt: TGTGCCAGCAGTTATCTTGGGGGCGAGCAGTTCTTC

abundance: NA
d_gene: TRBD1
j_gene: TRBJ1-2
v_gene: TRBV4-1
len: 16
CDR3aa: CASSLGPPGQNYGYTF
CDR3nt: TGCGCCAGCAGCCTTGGTCCCCCGGGACAGAACTATGGCTACACCTTC